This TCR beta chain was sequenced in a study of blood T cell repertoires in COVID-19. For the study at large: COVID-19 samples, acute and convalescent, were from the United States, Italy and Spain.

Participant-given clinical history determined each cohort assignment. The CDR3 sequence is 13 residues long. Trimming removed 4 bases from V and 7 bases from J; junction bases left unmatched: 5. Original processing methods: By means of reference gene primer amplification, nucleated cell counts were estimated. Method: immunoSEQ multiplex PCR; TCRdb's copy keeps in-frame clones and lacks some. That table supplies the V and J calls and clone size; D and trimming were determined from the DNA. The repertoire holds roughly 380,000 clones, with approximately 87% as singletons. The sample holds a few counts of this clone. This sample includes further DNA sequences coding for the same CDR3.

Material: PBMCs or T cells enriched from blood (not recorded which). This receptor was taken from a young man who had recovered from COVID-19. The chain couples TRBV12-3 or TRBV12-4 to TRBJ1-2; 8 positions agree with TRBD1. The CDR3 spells CASSSDRVGGYTF. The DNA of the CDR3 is TGTGCCAGCAGTTCGGACAGGGTAGGTGGCTACACCTTC.